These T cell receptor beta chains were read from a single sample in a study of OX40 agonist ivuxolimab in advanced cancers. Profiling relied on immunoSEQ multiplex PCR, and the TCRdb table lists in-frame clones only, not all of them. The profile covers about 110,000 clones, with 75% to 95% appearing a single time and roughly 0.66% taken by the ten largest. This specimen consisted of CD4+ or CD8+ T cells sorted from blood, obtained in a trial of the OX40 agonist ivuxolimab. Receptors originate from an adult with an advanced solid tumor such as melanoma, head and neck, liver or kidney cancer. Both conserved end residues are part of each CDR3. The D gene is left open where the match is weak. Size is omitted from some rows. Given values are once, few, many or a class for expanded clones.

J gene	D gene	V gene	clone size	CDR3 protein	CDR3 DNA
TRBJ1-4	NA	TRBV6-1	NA	CASTGVNEKLFF	TGTGCCAGCACGGGAGTTAATGAAAAACTGTTTTTT
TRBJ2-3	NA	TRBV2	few	CASSDPPGYTQYF	TGTGCCAGCAGTGACCCCCCGGGATATACGCAGTATTTT
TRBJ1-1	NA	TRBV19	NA	CASRIQENTEAFF	TGTGCCAGTAGGATACAGGAGAACACTGAAGCTTTCTTT
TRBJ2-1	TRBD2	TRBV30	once	CAWTSGRSYNEQFF	TGTGCCTGGACTAGCGGGAGATCCTACAATGAGCAGTTCTTC
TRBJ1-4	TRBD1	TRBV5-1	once	CASSFDRAATNEKLFF	TGCGCCAGCAGCTTCGACAGGGCCGCAACTAATGAAAAACTGTTTTTT
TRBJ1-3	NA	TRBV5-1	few	CASSLVGAGENTIYF	TGCGCCAGCAGCTTGGTAGGGGCAGGGGAGAACACCATATATTTT
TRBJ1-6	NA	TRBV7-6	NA	CASSLGQHSPLHF	TGTGCCAGCAGCTTAGGACAGCATTCACCCCTCCACTTT
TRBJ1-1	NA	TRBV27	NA	CASSHSPRATEAFF	TGTGCCAGCAGTCACAGTCCAAGGGCCACTGAAGCTTTCTTT
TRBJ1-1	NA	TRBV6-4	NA	CASSDRGGMNTEAFF	TGTGCCAGCAGTGACAGGGGAGGCATGAACACTGAAGCTTTCTTT
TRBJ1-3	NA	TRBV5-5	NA	CASSLAGIRTGNTIYF	TGTGCCAGCAGCTTGGCCGGGATTAGGACGGGAAACACCATATATTTT
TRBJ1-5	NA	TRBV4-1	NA	CASSQDVLASGSNQPQHF	TGCGCCAGCAGCCAAGATGTACTAGCCAGTGGGAGCAATCAGCCCCAGCATTTT
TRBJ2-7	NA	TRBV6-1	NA	CATSLAGTPYEQYF	TGTGCCACCTCCTTGGCGGGAACCCCCTACGAGCAGTACTTC
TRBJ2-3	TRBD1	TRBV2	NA	CASIAGQGADTQYF	TGTGCCAGCATTGCGGGACAGGGGGCAGATACGCAGTATTTT
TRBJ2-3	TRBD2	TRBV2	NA	CASSEVRASGGTQYF	TGTGCCAGCAGTGAAGTCCGGGCTAGCGGGGGGACGCAGTATTTT
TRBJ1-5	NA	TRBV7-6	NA	CASSLLEDGPQHF	TGTGCCAGCAGCTTACTGGAGGATGGTCCCCAGCATTTT
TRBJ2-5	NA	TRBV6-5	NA	CASSESKTQYF	TGTGCCAGCAGTGAATCAAAGACCCAGTACTTC
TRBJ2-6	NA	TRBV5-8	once	CASSLAAGGANVLTF	TGTGCCAGCAGCTTGGCGGCTGGTGGGGCCAACGTCCTGACTTTC
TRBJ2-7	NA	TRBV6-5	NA	CASSYVAGAPYEQYF	TGTGCCAGCAGTTACGTGGCAGGGGCTCCCTACGAGCAGTACTTC
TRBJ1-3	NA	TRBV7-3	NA	CASSSQGGNTIYF	TGTGCCAGCAGCAGCCAAGGGGGAAACACCATATATTTT
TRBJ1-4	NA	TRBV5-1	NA	CASSLGPETNEKLFF	TGCGCCAGCAGCTTGGGTCCCGAGACCAATGAAAAACTGTTTTTT
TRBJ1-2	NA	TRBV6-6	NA	CASRGNGQTNYGYTF	TGTGCCAGCAGAGGAAACGGCCAGACAAACTATGGCTACACCTTC
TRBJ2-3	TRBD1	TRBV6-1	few	CASSELLSTGWGTDTQYF	TGTGCCAGCAGTGAACTCCTCTCGACAGGGTGGGGCACAGATACGCAGTATTTT
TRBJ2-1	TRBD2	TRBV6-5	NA	CASTTLGGVNNEQFF	TGTGCCAGCACCACCTTGGGGGGGGTTAACAATGAGCAGTTCTTC
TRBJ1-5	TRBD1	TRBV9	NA	CASSAGQGNQPQHF	TGTGCCAGCAGCGCCGGACAGGGAAATCAGCCCCAGCATTTT
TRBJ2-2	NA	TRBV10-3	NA	CAISEVGGELFF	TGTGCCATCAGTGAGGTTGGCGGGGAGCTGTTTTTT
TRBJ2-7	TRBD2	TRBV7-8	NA	CASSLVFGLAGDEQYF	TGTGCCAGCAGCTTAGTGTTCGGACTAGCGGGGGACGAGCAGTACTTC
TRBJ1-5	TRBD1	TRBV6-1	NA	CASSSTGGRGQPQHF	TGTGCCAGCAGCTCGACAGGGGGCCGGGGGCAGCCCCAGCATTTT
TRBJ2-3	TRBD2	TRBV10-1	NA	CASSESTSGVDTQYF	TGCGCCAGCAGTGAGTCAACTAGCGGGGTAGATACGCAGTATTTT
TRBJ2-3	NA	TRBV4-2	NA	CASSQEGTDTDTQYF	TGTGCCAGCAGCCAAGAGGGAACCGACACAGATACGCAGTATTTT
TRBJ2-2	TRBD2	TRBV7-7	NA	CASSGLAGTGELFF	TGTGCTAGCAGCGGGCTAGCGGGAACCGGGGAGCTGTTTTTT
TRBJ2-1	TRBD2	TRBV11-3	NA	CASSPGLAYNEQFF	TGTGCCAGCAGCCCGGGACTAGCCTACAATGAGCAGTTCTTC
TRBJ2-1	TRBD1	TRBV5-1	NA	CASSLGRQGYNEQFF	TGCGCCAGCAGCTTGGGGAGACAGGGGTACAATGAGCAGTTCTTC
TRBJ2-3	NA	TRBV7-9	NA	CASSLIADTQYF	TGTGCCAGCAGCTTGATCGCAGATACGCAGTATTTT
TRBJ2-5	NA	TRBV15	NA	CATSRDRAKETQYF	TGTGCCACCAGCAGAGATCGGGCAAAAGAGACCCAGTACTTC
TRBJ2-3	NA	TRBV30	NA	CAWSSGREGRRDTQYF	TGTGCCTGGAGTAGTGGCAGGGAAGGTCGGAGAGATACGCAGTATTTT
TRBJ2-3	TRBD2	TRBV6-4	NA	CASGGTTRATQYF	TGTGCCAGCGGGGGGACTACCCGTGCCACGCAGTATTTT
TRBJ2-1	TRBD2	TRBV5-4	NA	CASSPGGGPSYNEQFF	TGTGCCAGCAGCCCGGGCGGGGGGCCCTCCTACAATGAGCAGTTCTTC
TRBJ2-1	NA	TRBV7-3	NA	CASSLSVSEREFF	TGTGCCAGCAGCTTATCCGTGAGCGAGCGGGAGTTCTTC
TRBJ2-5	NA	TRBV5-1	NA	CASSLVQFQETQYF	TGTGCCAGCAGCTTGGTTCAGTTCCAAGAGACCCAGTACTTC